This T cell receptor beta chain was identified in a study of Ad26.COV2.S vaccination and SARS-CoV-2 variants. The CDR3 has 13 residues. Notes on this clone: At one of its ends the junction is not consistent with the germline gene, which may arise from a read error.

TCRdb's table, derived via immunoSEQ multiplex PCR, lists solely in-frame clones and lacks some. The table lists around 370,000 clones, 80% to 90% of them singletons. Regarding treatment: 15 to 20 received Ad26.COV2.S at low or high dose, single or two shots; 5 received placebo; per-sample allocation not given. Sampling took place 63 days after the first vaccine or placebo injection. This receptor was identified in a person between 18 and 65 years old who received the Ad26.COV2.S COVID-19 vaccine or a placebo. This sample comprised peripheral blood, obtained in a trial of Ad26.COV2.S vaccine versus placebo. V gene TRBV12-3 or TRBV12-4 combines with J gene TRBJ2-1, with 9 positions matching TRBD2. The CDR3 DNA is TGTGCCAGCAGGTTAGCGGGAGCCTATGAGCAGTTCTTC. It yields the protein CASRLAGAYEQFF.